The clone carrying this TCR beta chain was counted between two and nine times. What it binds is unknown. From germline, CDR1 is LGHNA and CDR2 YNFKEQ. There are 16 residues in the CDR3. V was clipped by 0 bases and J by 5 bases, with 16 bases between them. This entry comes from a study of blood T cells in healthy people across ages. Whole-study findings and limits: Roughly linear age-related decline in beta diversity appeared, significant by age 40.

Primers used in a second PCR of about 7 to 12 cycles were a sample-barcoded 5' primer and a J-beta primer mix. TCRdb reprocessed the 5' RACE reads with MiXCR, giving one entry per CDR3 protein. The profile shows over a million distinct CDR3 sequences, about 42% of them singletons. Roughly 9.2 milliliters of peripheral blood were drawn from each donor into EDTA-treated tubes. V usage is TRBV4-2 and J usage is TRBJ1-2; weak D call: TRBD1 (5 bases). This receptor was obtained from a young woman in good health. Material: blood. CDR3 protein: CASSQDVGRVTYGYTF. The CDR3 region has the DNA TGTGCCAGCAGCCAAGATGTGGGGCGGGTGACTTATGGCTACACCTTC.